The TCR beta chain under discussion was sequenced for a study of CD8+ T cells in alopecia areata. Overall study findings and caveats: The study also sequences resident alphabeta T cells of normal skin in scalp samples. Uncertainty remains about how baseline CD8+ expansion links to response, with one nonresponder.

Reverse transcription of extracted RNA yielded cDNA, which provided the sequencing template. The method was immunoSEQ multiplex PCR; TCRdb's version includes in-frame clones alone and lacks a portion of them. In the table there are 250,000 to 350,000 clones, about 62% of which are singletons. This sample's treatment: oral pan-JAK inhibitor, 5-10 mg twice daily. A word on this clone: The antigen is not known.

Trimming removed 3 bases at V and 6 bases at J, with 20 bases between. The CDR3 loop spans 15 amino acids. CDR1 SQVTM and CDR2 ANQGSEA come from the germline V gene. This rearrangement joins TRBV29-1 to TRBJ1-2; perhaps TRBD1 as D (6 bases). The receptor was derived from a human donor with alopecia areata. Sequencing used CD4+ T cells sorted from blood, obtained at week 52, from a patient treated with tofacitinib. CDR3 amino acids: CSVEGNRELLDGYTF. In DNA, the CDR3 is TGCAGCGTTGAGGGAAACAGGGAACTTCTGGATGGCTACACCTTC.